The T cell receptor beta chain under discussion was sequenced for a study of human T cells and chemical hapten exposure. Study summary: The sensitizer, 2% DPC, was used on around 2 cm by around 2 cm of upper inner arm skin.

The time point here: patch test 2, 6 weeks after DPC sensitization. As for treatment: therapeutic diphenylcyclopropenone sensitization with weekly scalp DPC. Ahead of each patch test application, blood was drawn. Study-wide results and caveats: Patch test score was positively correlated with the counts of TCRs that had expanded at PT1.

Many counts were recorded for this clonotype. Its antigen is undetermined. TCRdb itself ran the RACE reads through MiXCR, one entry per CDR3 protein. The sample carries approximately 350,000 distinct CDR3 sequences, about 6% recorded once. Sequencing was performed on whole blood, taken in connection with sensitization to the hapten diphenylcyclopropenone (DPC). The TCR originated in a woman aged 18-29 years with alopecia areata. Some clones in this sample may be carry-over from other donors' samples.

CDR3 sequence (DNA): TGCGCCAGCAGCCAAGACGGGACAACGGAAAAACTGTTTTTT. This encodes CASSQDGTTEKLFF. The chain joins TRBV4-3 to TRBJ1-4; D may be TRBD1 (6 bases). V was cut by 0 bases and J by 8 bases, with 10 bases left in between. The CDR3 loop spans 14 amino acids. In germline, CDR1 is LGHNA, CDR2 YSLEER.